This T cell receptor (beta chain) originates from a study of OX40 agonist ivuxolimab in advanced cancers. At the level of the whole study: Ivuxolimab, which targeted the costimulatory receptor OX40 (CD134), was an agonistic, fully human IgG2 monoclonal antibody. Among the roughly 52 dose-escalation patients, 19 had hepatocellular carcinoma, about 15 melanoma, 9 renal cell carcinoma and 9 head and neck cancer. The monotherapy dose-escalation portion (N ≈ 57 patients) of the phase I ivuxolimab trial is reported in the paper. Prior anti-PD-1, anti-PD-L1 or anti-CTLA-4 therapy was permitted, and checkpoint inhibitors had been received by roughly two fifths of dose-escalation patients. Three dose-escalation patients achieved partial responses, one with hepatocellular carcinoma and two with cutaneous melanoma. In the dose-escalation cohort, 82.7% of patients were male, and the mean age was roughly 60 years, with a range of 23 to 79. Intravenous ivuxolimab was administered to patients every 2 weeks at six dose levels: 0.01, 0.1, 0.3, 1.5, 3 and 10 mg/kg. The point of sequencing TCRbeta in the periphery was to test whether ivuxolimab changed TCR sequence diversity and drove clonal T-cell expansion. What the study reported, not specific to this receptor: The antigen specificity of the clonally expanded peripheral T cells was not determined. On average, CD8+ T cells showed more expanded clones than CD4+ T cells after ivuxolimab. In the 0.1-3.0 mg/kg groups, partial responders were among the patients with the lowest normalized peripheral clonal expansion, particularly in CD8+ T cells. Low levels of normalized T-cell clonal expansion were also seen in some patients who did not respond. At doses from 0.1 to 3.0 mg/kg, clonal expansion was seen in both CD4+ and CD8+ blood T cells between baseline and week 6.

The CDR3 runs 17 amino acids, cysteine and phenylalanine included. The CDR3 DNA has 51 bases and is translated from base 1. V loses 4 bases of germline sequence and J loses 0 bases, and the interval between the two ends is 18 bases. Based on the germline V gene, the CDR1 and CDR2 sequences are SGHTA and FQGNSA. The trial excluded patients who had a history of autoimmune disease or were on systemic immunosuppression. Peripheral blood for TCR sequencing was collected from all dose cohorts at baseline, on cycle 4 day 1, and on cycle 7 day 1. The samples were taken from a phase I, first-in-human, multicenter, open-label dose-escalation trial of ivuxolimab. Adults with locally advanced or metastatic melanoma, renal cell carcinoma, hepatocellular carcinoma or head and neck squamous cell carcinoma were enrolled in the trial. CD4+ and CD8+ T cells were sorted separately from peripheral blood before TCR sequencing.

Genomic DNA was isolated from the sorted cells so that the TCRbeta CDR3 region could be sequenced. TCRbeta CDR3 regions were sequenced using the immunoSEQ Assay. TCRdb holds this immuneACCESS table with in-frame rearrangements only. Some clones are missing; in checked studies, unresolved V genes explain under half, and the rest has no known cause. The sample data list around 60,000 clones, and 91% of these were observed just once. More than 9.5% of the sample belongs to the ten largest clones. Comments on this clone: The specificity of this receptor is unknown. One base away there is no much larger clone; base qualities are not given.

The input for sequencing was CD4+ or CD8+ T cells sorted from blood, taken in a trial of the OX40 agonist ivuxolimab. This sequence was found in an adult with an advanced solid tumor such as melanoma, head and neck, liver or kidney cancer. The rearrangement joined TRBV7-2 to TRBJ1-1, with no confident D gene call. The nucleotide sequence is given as TGTGCCAGCAGCTCAGAAAAGACAAGGACTATGAACACTGAAGCTTTCTTT. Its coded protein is CASSSEKTRTMNTEAFF.